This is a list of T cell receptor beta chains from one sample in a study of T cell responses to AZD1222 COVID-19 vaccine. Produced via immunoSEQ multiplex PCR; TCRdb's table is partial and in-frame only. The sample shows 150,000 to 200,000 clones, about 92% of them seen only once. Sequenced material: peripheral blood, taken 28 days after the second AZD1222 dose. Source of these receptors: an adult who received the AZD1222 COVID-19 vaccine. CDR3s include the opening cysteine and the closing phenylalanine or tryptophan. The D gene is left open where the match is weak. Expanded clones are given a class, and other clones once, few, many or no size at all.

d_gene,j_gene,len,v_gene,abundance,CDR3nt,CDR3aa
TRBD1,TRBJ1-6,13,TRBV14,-,TGTGCCAGCAGCTCCACAGGGGATTCACCCCTCCACTTT,CASSSTGDSPLHF
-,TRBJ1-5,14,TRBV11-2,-,TGTGCCAGCAGCCCCCAGCGGCGCAATCAGCCCCAGCATTTT,CASSPQRRNQPQHF
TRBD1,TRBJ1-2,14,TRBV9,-,TGTGCCAGCAGCCCGACCGGGACAGGGGATGGCTACACCTTC,CASSPTGTGDGYTF
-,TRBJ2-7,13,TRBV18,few,TGTGCCAGCTCACAGGACCAGACCTACGAGCAGTACTTC,CASSQDQTYEQYF
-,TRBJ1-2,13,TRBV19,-,TGTGCCAGTAGTCAGGACGGGAAATATGGCTACACCTTC,CASSQDGKYGYTF
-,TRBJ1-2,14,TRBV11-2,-,TGTGCCACCCGGGGGGAAAGGGGATCCTATGGCTACACCTTC,CATRGERGSYGYTF
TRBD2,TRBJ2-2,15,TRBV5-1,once,TGCGCCAGCAGTCCCAGAGGGAGGGACACCGGGGAGCTGTTTTTT,CASSPRGRDTGELFF
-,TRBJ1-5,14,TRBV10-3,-,TGTGCCATCAGCCCCGACCGGACCAATCAGCCCCAGCATTTT,CAISPDRTNQPQHF
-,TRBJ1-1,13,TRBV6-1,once,TGTGCCAGCAGCCCTCACAGGGAAGCTGAAGCTTTCTTT,CASSPHREAEAFF
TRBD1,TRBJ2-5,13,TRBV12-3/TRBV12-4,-,TGTGCCAGCAAAGAGACAGGGCTAGAGACCCAGTACTTC,CASKETGLETQYF
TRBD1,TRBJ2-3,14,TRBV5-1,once,TGCGCCAGCAGCCTGACAGGGCTCACAGATACGCAGTATTTT,CASSLTGLTDTQYF
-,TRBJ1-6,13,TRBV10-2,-,TGCGCCAGCAGGGGGGGCCTGCGTGAACCCCTCCACTTT,CASRGGLREPLHF
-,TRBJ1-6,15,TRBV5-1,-,TGCGCCAGCAGCTTGGCTGGCAGGGGCAATTCACCCCTCCACTTT,CASSLAGRGNSPLHF
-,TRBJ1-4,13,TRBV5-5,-,TGTGCCAGCACCCGTTTACCTAATGAAAAACTGTTTTTT,CASTRLPNEKLFF
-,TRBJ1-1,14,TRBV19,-,TGTGCCAGTAGTTGGGGAAACATGAACACTGAAGCTTTCTTT,CASSWGNMNTEAFF
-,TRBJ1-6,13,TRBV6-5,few,TGTGCCAGCAATGTGGACGGATATTCACCCCTCCACTTT,CASNVDGYSPLHF
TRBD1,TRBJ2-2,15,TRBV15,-,TGTGCCACCAGCAGAGGGGACAGGGGAACCGGGGAGCTGTTTTTT,CATSRGDRGTGELFF
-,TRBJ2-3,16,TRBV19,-,TGTGCCAGCACATCAGTGATTAAGGGGTTCGCAGATACGCAGTATTTT,CASTSVIKGFADTQYF
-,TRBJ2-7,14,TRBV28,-,TGTGCCAGCAGTTTATATGGTAGCGGCTACGAGCAGTACTTC,CASSLYGSGYEQYF
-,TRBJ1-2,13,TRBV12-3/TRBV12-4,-,TGTGCCAGCAGCCCGACAAAGTCCTATGGCTACACCTTC,CASSPTKSYGYTF
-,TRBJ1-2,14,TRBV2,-,TGTGCCAGCAGTGAAGCAAAGGGGGACTATGGCTACACCTTC,CASSEAKGDYGYTF
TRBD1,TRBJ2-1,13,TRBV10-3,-,TGTGCCATCATGCCGGGACAGGGCAATGAGCAGTTCTTC,CAIMPGQGNEQFF
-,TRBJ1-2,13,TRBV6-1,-,TGTGCCAGCAGTGAAACGGGGGTACGAGGCTACACCTTC,CASSETGVRGYTF
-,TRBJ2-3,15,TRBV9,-,TGTGCCAGCAGCGTAGTGGGGGAGAGCACAGATACGCAGTATTTT,CASSVVGESTDTQYF